One TCR beta chain is described in this entry. Here immunoSEQ multiplex PCR was the method, and the copy in TCRdb shows in-frame clones only, minus some. The data hold about 400,000 clones, with approximately 89% observed a single time. CDR3 length: 14 amino acids. Trimming removed 3 bases from V and 8 bases from J; junction bases left unmatched: 9. Germline loops: CDR1 SGHRS, CDR2 YFSETQ. This specimen belongs to a study of blood T cell repertoires in COVID-19. The chain recombines TRBV5-1 with TRBJ1-2; 8 positions agree with TRBD1. This sequence originates from a woman between 25 and 40 years old who had recovered from COVID-19. Sequencing was performed on PBMCs or T cells enriched from blood (not recorded which). The CDR3 DNA is TGCGCCAGCAGCTCACCAGGGGGCAATGGGGGCTACACCTTC. Protein: CASSSPGGNGGYTF.